These 26 T cell receptor beta chains were sequenced from one sample in a study of vaccination effects on CD4 cells after COVID-19. Antigen-specific CD4+ T cells expanded by the ViraFEST assay with viral peptide pools were then sequenced. Culture lasted around eleven days before CD4+ T cell isolation. Two-dose BNT162b2 or mRNA-1273 vaccination was given to participants. These receptors are not linked to any known antigen. Profiling relied on immunoSEQ multiplex PCR, and the TCRdb table lists in-frame clones only, not all of them. The sample yields fewer than 85,000 clones, roughly 76% seen once. This specimen consisted of CD4+ T cells from PBMCs cultured with HCoV-OC43 spike peptides, obtained after COVID-19 vaccination. The subset: HCoV-OC43 spike overlapping peptide pool stimulation. The source of these receptors is a human donor who received a COVID-19 vaccine.

This clone has a single count. The chain recombines TRBV5-1 with TRBJ2-6; 8 nucleotides agree with TRBD1. V dropped 0 bases and J dropped 0; count of bases not matched to a gene: 11. The CDR3 totals 20 residues. Germline CDR1 SGHRS, CDR2 YFSETQ. The CDR3, as DNA: TGCGCCAGCAGCTTGGGATGGGGGCAGGGGGCACTCTCTGGGGCCAACGTCCTGACTTTC. Protein product: CASSLGWGQGALSGANVLTF.

This clone has just a few counts. The rearrangement links TRBV4-2 to TRBJ2-2; D is tentatively TRBD1 or TRBD2 (5 bases each). CDR1 and CDR2 (germline): LGHNA, YNFKEQ. V was pared by 4 bases and J by 13 bases, with 13 bases between. CDR3 length equals 12 residues. DNA for the CDR3: TGTGCCAGCAGCCTCCTACTGGGGACGCTGTTTTTT. Translating gives CASSLLLGTLFF.

The V and J genes are TRBV14 and TRBJ2-5; D unresolved. Germline CDR1 SGHDN, CDR2 FVKESK. The CDR3 extends over 14 amino acids. Between the trimmed V and J ends, which lost 0 bases and 5 bases, there was a span of 10 bases. CDR3 region: CASSQDFRYETQYF. The CDR3 coding sequence is TGTGCCAGCAGCCAAGATTTCCGGTACGAGACCCAGTACTTC.

This clone was picked up a small number of times. The J gene is TRBJ1-2, the V gene TRBV7-2, with D maybe TRBD1 (5 bases). The CDR3 totals 13 residues. V was shortened by 0 bases and J by 10 bases, with 12 bases between the two germline ends. Per the germline V gene, CDR1 is SGHTA and CDR2 is FQGNSA. The CDR3 coding sequence is TGTGCCAGCAGCTTAGCAGGGGCAGTCGCCTACACCTTC. Translating gives CASSLAGAVAYTF.

This clone was counted between two and nine times. The chain combines TRBV6-2 or TRBV6-3 with TRBJ1-2; 9 nucleotides line up with TRBD1. The CDR3 loop spans 14 amino acids. Germline V CDR1 and CDR2: MNHEY, SVGEGT. V trimming: 5 bases; J trimming: 3 bases; junction bases outside the gene matches: 4. CDR3 loop: CASSHGDRDYGYTF. In nucleotides, the CDR3 is TGTGCCAGCAGTCACGGGGACAGGGACTATGGCTACACCTTC.

V usage is TRBV7-3 and J usage is TRBJ2-6, with 7 nucleotides matching TRBD1. The CDR3 consists of 19 residues. Germline V gives CDR1 SGHTA, CDR2 FQGTGA. V was clipped by 5 bases and J by 2 bases; unmatched bases: 15. The CDR3 DNA follows: TGTGCCAGCAGCCAAGGTGGTGGGGTCAGGGGGACTGGGGCCAACGTCCTGACTTTC. As protein: CASSQGGGVRGTGANVLTF.

In this sample, this clone turned up once. The V gene is TRBV5-1, the J gene TRBJ2-1; TRBD1 matches 7 bases. This CDR3 region has 16 residues. CDR1 is SGHRS, CDR2 YFSETQ, per germline. Unmatched junction bases numbered 6, after V lost 0 bases and J lost 3 bases. The CDR3 loop reads CASSLAEGAGYNEQFF. The CDR3 DNA reads as TGCGCCAGCAGCTTGGCCGAGGGGGCGGGCTACAATGAGCAGTTCTTC.

This clone was counted a few times. This sequence joins TRBV10-2 and TRBJ1-5; the D gene is possibly TRBD1 (5 bases). Per germline, CDR1 WSHSY and CDR2 SAAADI. Deletions cut 3 bases from V and 4 bases from J, with 13 bases between. The CDR3 sequence is 15 residues long. In DNA form, the CDR3 reads TGCGCCAGCAGTGACGGCAGGGTTGGGAATCAGCCCCAGCATTTT. Translated: CASSDGRVGNQPQHF.

The chain is built from TRBV7-2 and TRBJ2-3; 10 nucleotides align to TRBD2. CDR3 length: 17 amino acids. V shed 0 bases, J shed 4 bases, and the junction held 7 bases outside the gene matches. CDR1 is SGHTA, CDR2 FQGNSA, per germline. The CDR3 DNA reads TGTGCCAGCAGCTTAGCGCCAGGAGCGGGGGGGTCAGATACGCAGTATTTT. It is translated as CASSLAPGAGGSDTQYF.

The J gene is TRBJ2-1, the V gene TRBV6-5; no firm D call. The CDR3 extends over 13 amino acids. Deletions cut 6 bases from V and 10 bases from J, with 16 bases between. Looked up from germline, CDR1 is MNHEY and CDR2 is SVGAGI. The CDR3 region is CASRLRVLGEQFF. The DNA for the CDR3 is TGTGCCAGCAGGTTACGTGTCTTAGGCGAGCAGTTCTTC.

In its sample, this clone was seen a few times. The chain uses TRBV4-1 and TRBJ1-5; possibly TRBD1 for D (5 bases). The CDR3 loop spans 14 amino acids. The ends were cut back, 4 bases at V and 4 bases at J, with 11 bases in the middle. Per the germline V gene, CDR1 is MGHRA and CDR2 is YSYEKL. CDR3 nucleotides: TGCGCCAGCAGCCCCGGGACGGTTAATCAGCCCCAGCATTTT. Its translation is CASSPGTVNQPQHF.

The chain joins TRBV10-2 to TRBJ2-4; the match to TRBD2 covers 13 bases. V lost 3 bases, J lost 9 bases, and 11 bases stayed unmatched. Germline CDR1 and CDR2: WSHSY and SAAADI. CDR3 length: 17 amino acids. For the CDR3, the DNA is TGCGCCAGCAGTGACACTAGCGGGGGGGCCATCGGCGCCATTCAGTACTTC. It encodes CASSDTSGGAIGAIQYF.

V is TRBV9 and J is TRBJ2-3, with D perhaps matching TRBD2 (6 bases). This CDR3 has 17 residues. Germline values: CDR1 SGDLS, CDR2 YYNGEE. V was pared by 4 bases and J by 0 bases, with 18 bases between. The CDR3 spells CASSRRGADTSTDTQYF. CDR3 bases: TGTGCCAGCAGCAGGAGGGGAGCAGATACTAGCACAGATACGCAGTATTTT.

This chain uses TRBV7-3 with TRBJ1-1; D may be TRBD1 (5 bases). Looked up from germline, CDR1 is SGHTA and CDR2 is FQGTGA. This CDR3 spans 16 amino acids. Trimming pared 5 bases from V and 5 bases from J, leaving 21 bases between. The CDR3 DNA reads as TGTGCCAGCAGCCTGACCTTAGACAGATGGGGGACTGAAGCTTTCTTT. It codes for CASSLTLDRWGTEAFF. The full variable domain, in which reference TRBV7-3 and TRBJ1-1 provide the parts outside the CDR3, is GAGVSQTPSNKVTEKGKYVELRCDPISGHTALYWYRQSLGQGPEFLIYFQGTGAADDSGLPNDRFFAVRPEGSVSTLKIQRTERGDSAVYLCASSLTLDRWGTEAFFGQGTRLTVV.

The rearrangement uses TRBV3-1 (or the pseudogene TRBV3-2) and TRBJ1-6; possibly TRBD1 for D (5 bases). From germline, CDR1 is LGHDT and CDR2 YNNKEL (reference sequence). The CDR3 totals 14 residues. The V end was cut by 4 bases, the J end by 7 bases, with 11 bases between. The CDR3 bases are TGTGCCAGCAGCCCCGGGACTAAGAATTCACCCCTCCACTTT. This gives the protein CASSPGTKNSPLHF.

The chain links TRBV5-6 to TRBJ2-2; 10 positions agree with TRBD1. CDR3 length: 16 residues. Germline CDR1 is SGHDT and CDR2 is YYEEEE. V dropped 2 bases and J dropped 6; count of bases not matched to a gene: 7. Here the CDR3 DNA reads TGTGCCAGCAGCTTACCGGGACAGGGGCTTTCCGGGGAGCTGTTTTTT. Translated: CASSLPGQGLSGELFF.

About this clone: At one of its ends the junction is not consistent with the germline gene, which may arise from a read error. The rearrangement joins TRBV5-1 to TRBJ2-3, with 10 bases lining up with TRBD1. Per the germline V gene, CDR1 is SGHRS and CDR2 is YFSETQ. The CDR3 has 14 residues. The CDR3 sequence: CASRLGTGADTQYF. CDR3 DNA sequence: TGCGCCAGCAGATTGGGGACAGGGGCAGATACGCAGTATTTT.

The chain is built from TRBV5-6 and TRBJ1-3; D is unclear. The V gene lost 2 bases and the J gene lost 0 bases, with 15 bases spanning the gap. The V gene's germline CDR1 is SGHDT and CDR2 YYEEEE. The CDR3 length is 17 residues. CDR3 loop: CASSLSASPTSGNTIYF. CDR3 nucleotide sequence: TGTGCCAGCAGCTTAAGTGCCAGCCCTACCTCTGGAAACACCATATATTTT.

This clone came up a few times. The chain combines TRBV25-1 with TRBJ1-1; 8 bases match TRBD1. Germline trimming cut 3 bases from V and 7 bases from J; bases unmatched to any gene: 10. The CDR3 covers 15 residues. Per the germline V gene, CDR1 is MGHDK and CDR2 is SYGVNS. CDR3 protein: CASSDEETGAIEAFF. The DNA for the CDR3 is TGTGCCAGCAGTGATGAAGAGACAGGGGCGATTGAAGCTTTCTTT. Using reference TRBV25-1 and TRBJ1-1 for the parts outside the CDR3, the full variable domain is EADIYQTPRYLVIGTGKKITLECSQTMGHDKMYWYQQDPGMELHLIHYSYGVNSTEKGDLSSESTVSRIRTEHFPLTLESARPSHTSQYLCASSDEETGAIEAFFGQGTRLTVV.

A few counts support this clone. This chain connects TRBV6-1 to TRBJ2-1; D is undetermined. Germline V lookup: CDR1 MNHNS, CDR2 SASEGT. The CDR3 consists of 17 residues. V dropped 3 bases and J dropped 8 bases, with 23 bases sitting between them. Written as DNA, the CDR3 is TGTGCCAGCAGTGATCAGTTCGGGTCTGGACGGTTGCATGAGCAGTTCTTC. It is translated as CASSDQFGSGRLHEQFF.

The rearrangement links TRBV6-2 or TRBV6-3 to TRBJ2-1, with a tentative D call TRBD1 (5 bases). This CDR3 region has 16 residues. V lost 4 bases and J lost 1, with 14 bases in between. CDR1 is MNHEY and CDR2 is SVGEGT in the germline V gene. The CDR3 DNA sequence: TGTGCCAGCAGTTCGGCGACAGTCTGGTCCTACAATGAGCAGTTCTTC. Translated: CASSSATVWSYNEQFF.

This sequence joins TRBV7-3 and TRBJ2-6; 9 bases are shared with TRBD1. Unmatched junction bases numbered 10, after V lost 5 bases and J lost 2 bases. This CDR3 is 18 amino acids long. Germline assignment: CDR1 SGHTA and CDR2 FQGTGA. The CDR3 DNA reads TGTGCCAGCAGCATACCGGGACAGGGACAAACTGGGGCCAACGTCCTGACTTTC. Residues: CASSIPGQGQTGANVLTF.

The CDR3, as DNA: TGTGCCAGCGCGGACAGGAGGGCCGGGGAGCTGTTTTTT. Amino acids: CASADRRAGELFF. The rearrangement joins TRBV7-3 to TRBJ2-2, with D maybe TRBD1 (7 bases). Deletions cut 8 bases from V and 6 bases from J, with 13 bases between. Germline V gene data show CDR1 as SGHTA and CDR2 as FQGTGA. This CDR3 comprises 13 residues.

The V gene is TRBV4-2, the J gene TRBJ2-3, with D unclear. The CDR3 loop spans 14 amino acids. V gave up 2 bases and J gave up 3 bases, with 9 bases separating them. Germline V gene data show CDR1 as LGHNA and CDR2 as YNFKEQ. The DNA for the CDR3 is TGTGCCAGCAGCCAAAGGATTACGACAGATACGCAGTATTTT. This gives the protein CASSQRITTDTQYF.

The chain carries TRBV5-1 and TRBJ1-1; possibly TRBD1 for D (5 bases). Trimming removed 3 bases from V and 1 base from J, with 13 bases in between. Germline-derived CDR1 and CDR2 are SGHRS and YFSETQ. This CDR3 contains 15 residues. This CDR3 reads CASSSNRLGNTEAFF. As DNA, the CDR3 is TGCGCCAGCAGCTCGAACAGGTTAGGGAACACTGAAGCTTTCTTT.

In its sample, this clone was seen once. The rearrangement joins TRBV7-2 to TRBJ1-4; 10 bases are shared with TRBD1. CDR1 SGHTA and CDR2 FQGNSA come from the germline V gene. The V and J ends lost 4 bases and 7 bases, in that order; junction bases with no gene match: 3. The length of the CDR3 is 14 residues. CDR3 sequence reads: CASSSGQGGEKLFF. The CDR3 DNA follows: TGTGCCAGCAGCTCAGGACAGGGGGGTGAAAAACTGTTTTTT. Full variable domain (remainder filled in from reference TRBV7-2 and TRBJ1-4): GAGVSQSPSNKVTEKGKDVELRCDPISGHTALYWYRQSLGQGLEFLIYFQGNSAPDKSGLPSDRFSAERTGGSVSTLTIQRTQQEDSAVYLCASSSGQGGEKLFFGSGTQLSVL.